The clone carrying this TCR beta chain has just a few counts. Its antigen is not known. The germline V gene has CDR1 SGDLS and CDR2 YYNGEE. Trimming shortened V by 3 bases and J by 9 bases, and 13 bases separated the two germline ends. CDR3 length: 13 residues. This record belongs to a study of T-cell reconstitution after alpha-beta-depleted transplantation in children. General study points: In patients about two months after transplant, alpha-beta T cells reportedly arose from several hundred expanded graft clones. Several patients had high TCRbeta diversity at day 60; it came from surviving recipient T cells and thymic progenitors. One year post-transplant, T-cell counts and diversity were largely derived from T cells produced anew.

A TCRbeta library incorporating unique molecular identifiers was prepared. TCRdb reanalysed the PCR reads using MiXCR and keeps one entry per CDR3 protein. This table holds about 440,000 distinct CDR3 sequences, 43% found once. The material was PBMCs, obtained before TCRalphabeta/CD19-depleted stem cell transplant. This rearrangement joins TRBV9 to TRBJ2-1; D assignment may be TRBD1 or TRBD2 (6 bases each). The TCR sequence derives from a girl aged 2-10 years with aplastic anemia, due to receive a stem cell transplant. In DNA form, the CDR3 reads TGTGCCAGCAGCGAGGGGGGCCTCGGTGAGCAGTTCTTC. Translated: CASSEGGLGEQFF.